One sample yielded the 8 T cell receptor beta chains listed below, sequenced in a study of blood T cells in healthy people across ages. The authors ran a second PCR of roughly 7 to 11 cycles using a sample-barcoded 5' primer and a J-beta primer mix. TCRdb redid the calling of the 5' RACE reads with MiXCR, one entry per CDR3 protein. This sample carries under 850,000 distinct CDR3 sequences, around 34% of them seen once, and the ten largest clones take about an eighth. Material for sequencing was blood. The receptors derive from a man aged 18-30 years in good health.

V and J are TRBV10-3 and TRBJ2-5; the D call may be TRBD1 or TRBD2 (5 bases each). This CDR3 comprises 16 residues. Trimming cost V 3 bases and J 6 bases, with 20 bases left between them. CDR1 ENHRY and CDR2 SYGVKD come from the germline V gene. CDR3 amino acids: CAISDPDSRAPKTQYF. The CDR3 DNA sequence: TGTGCCATCAGTGACCCGGACTCCAGGGCCCCGAAGACCCAGTACTTC.

This chain joins TRBV9 and TRBJ1-6; D gene unclear. This CDR3 is 11 amino acids long. The V end was cut by 0 bases, the J end by 14 bases, with 6 bases between. The germline gives CDR1 SGDLS, CDR2 YYNGEE. CDR3: CASSVEKALHF. As DNA, the CDR3 is TGTGCCAGCAGCGTAGAGAAGGCCCTCCACTTT.

This clonotype was seen repeatedly, ten times or more. The chain uses TRBV29-1 and TRBJ1-1; D is uncertain. CDR3 length: 14 residues. Germline lookup yields CDR1 SQVTM and CDR2 ANQGSEA. Trimming shortened V by 2 bases and J by 0 bases, and 10 bases separated the two germline ends. The CDR3 DNA reads as TGCAGCGTTGAAATGAGGCTTTTGAACACTGAAGCTTTCTTT. Translation: CSVEMRLLNTEAFF.

This chain links TRBV7-9 with TRBJ2-3; D may match TRBD1 or TRBD2 (7 bases each). CDR1 and CDR2 from the germline V gene are SEHNR and FQNEAQ (reference sequence). The CDR3 has 18 amino acids. V was clipped by 4 bases and J by 1 base, with 21 bases between them. The CDR3 region has the DNA TGTGCCAGCAGCTCTGGGAGGGGGACAGCCGAACGCACAGATACGCAGTATTTT. It codes for CASSSGRGTAERTDTQYF. Full variable domain (outside the CDR3, taken from reference TRBV7-9 and TRBJ2-3): DTGVSQNPRHKITKRGQNVTFRCDPISEHNRLYWYRQTLGQGPEFLTYFQNEAQLEKSRLLSDRFSAERPKGSFSTLEIQRTEQGDSAMYLCASSSGRGTAERTDTQYFGPGTRLTVL.

The CDR3 region has the DNA TGTGCCAGCAGCTTGTCAGCAGGGACTGTCAATGAGCAGTTCTTC. Encoded protein: CASSLSAGTVNEQFF. The chain uses TRBV5-5 and TRBJ2-1, with a weak D call TRBD2 (6 bases). Trimming stripped 1 base from V and 6 bases from J, with 14 bases between. Germline CDR1 is SGHKS and CDR2 is YYEKEE (reference sequence). The CDR3 runs 15 residues.

This chain connects TRBV2 to TRBJ1-1, with D unclear. There are 16 residues in the CDR3. Germline V gene sequence: CDR1 SNHLY, CDR2 FYNNEI. The V gene lost 7 bases and the J gene lost 1 base, with 19 bases spanning the gap. CDR3 nucleotides: TGTGCCAGCACCCCAACCTCCGACATAGGGAACACTGAAGCTTTCTTT. This translates into CASTPTSDIGNTEAFF.

This clonotype was seen a handful of times. This chain links TRBV6-5 with TRBJ2-7; TRBD1 aligns across 8 bases. Losses at the gene ends were 8 bases for V and 7 bases for J; bases not matched to a gene: 16. This CDR3 is 15 amino acids long. Germline lookup yields CDR1 MNHEY and CDR2 SVGAGI. The CDR3 protein is CASGSPGGAGNEQYF. The CDR3, as DNA: TGTGCCAGCGGCTCTCCAGGGGGCGCTGGCAATGAGCAGTACTTC.

A few counts support this clonotype. The genes are TRBV6-4 and TRBJ2-1; 9 bases are a match to TRBD2. The CDR3 runs to 15 residues. In germline, CDR1 is MRHNA, CDR2 SNTAGT. The V segment lost 5 bases and the J segment 6 bases; nucleotides outside the gene matches: 8. CDR3 in amino acids: CASSHLAGEGNEQFF. CDR3 nucleotide sequence: TGTGCCAGCAGTCACTTAGCGGGGGAGGGCAATGAGCAGTTCTTC.